One sample yielded the 30 T cell receptor beta chains listed below, sequenced in a study of T cell responses to AZD1222 COVID-19 vaccine. Sequenced by immunoSEQ multiplex PCR; TCRdb stores in-frame clones only, minus some. The table includes more than 95,000 clones, about 89% detected once. This specimen was peripheral blood, taken 28 days after the second AZD1222 dose. The origin of the receptors is an adult who received the AZD1222 COVID-19 vaccine.

The V gene is TRBV3-1 (or the pseudogene TRBV3-2), the J gene TRBJ2-1, with 8 bases aligning to TRBD2. The CDR3 is 17 residues long. Germline V CDR1 and CDR2: LGHDT, YNNKEL (reference sequence). Germline trimming cut 0 bases from V and 5 bases from J; bases unmatched to any gene: 9. The chain's CDR3 is CASSQEPTGGPNNEQFF. In DNA, the CDR3 is TGTGCCAGCAGCCAAGAACCGACGGGGGGGCCCAACAATGAGCAGTTCTTC.

The chain carries TRBV7-2 and TRBJ1-4; tentative D call: TRBD1 (6 bases). V gave up 4 bases and J gave up 8 bases, with 14 bases separating them. Germline V gene sequence: CDR1 SGHTA, CDR2 FQGNSA. The CDR3 is 14 amino acids. CDR3 sequence reads: CASSSRPDSEKLFF. CDR3 coding DNA: TGTGCCAGCAGCTCACGGCCGGACAGCGAAAAACTGTTTTTT.

The rearrangement uses TRBV7-2 and TRBJ1-1, with 7 bases that match TRBD1. Germline loops: CDR1 SGHTA, CDR2 FQGNSA. This CDR3 has 15 residues. The V and J ends lost 1 base and 1 base, in that order; junction bases with no gene match: 3. The CDR3 DNA is TGTGCCAGCAGCTTAGGAGGGACAGCGAACACTGAAGCTTTCTTT. Translation gives CASSLGGTANTEAFF.

This clone has a handful of counts. The J gene is TRBJ2-7, the V gene TRBV18; 12 bases match TRBD2. This CDR3 region has 16 residues. Per the germline V gene, CDR1 is KGHSH and CDR2 is LQKENI. With V trimmed by 3 bases and J by 5 bases, 8 bases remained unmatched. The CDR3 spells CASSPVRLAGVHEQYF. The CDR3 DNA reads TGTGCCAGCTCACCCGTGAGACTAGCGGGAGTTCACGAGCAGTACTTC.

This clone was detected once. The chain joins TRBV11-2 to TRBJ2-5; D gene unclear. Germline loops: CDR1 SGHAT, CDR2 FQNNGV. CDR3 length equals 13 residues. The germline V and J ends were trimmed by 3 bases and 5 bases, with 10 bases remaining between them. The CDR3 DNA reads TGTGCCAGCAGCTTTCGGCCCCGGGAGACCCAGTACTTC. It codes for CASSFRPRETQYF.

The rearrangement joins TRBV6-5 to TRBJ1-1; D is undetermined. Germline V gives CDR1 MNHEY, CDR2 SVGAGI. The V and J ends lost 4 bases and 1 base respectively, with 4 bases between them. The CDR3 runs to 12 residues. CDR3 residues: CASSSRNTEAFF. The DNA of the CDR3 is TGTGCCAGCAGTTCCAGGAACACTGAAGCTTTCTTT.

This clone was seen just once. The chain is built from TRBV6-5 and TRBJ2-5; no reliable D call. Germline V gene data show CDR1 as MNHEY and CDR2 as SVGAGI. V was pared by 0 bases and J by 7 bases, with 12 bases between. This CDR3 is 14 amino acids long. CDR3 sequence (DNA): TGTGCCAGCAGTTACTCGACGGCTCCGGTGACCCAGTACTTC. This gives the protein CASSYSTAPVTQYF.

The chain couples TRBV4-1 to TRBJ2-7; D unclear. V was trimmed by 0 bases and J by 0 bases, leaving 9 bases between them. Germline lookup yields CDR1 MGHRA and CDR2 YSYEKL. CDR3 length: 15 residues. The CDR3 region is CASSQEQASSYEQYF. The CDR3 DNA reads as TGCGCCAGCAGCCAAGAGCAGGCGAGCTCCTACGAGCAGTACTTC.

This clone was counted a few times. The chain combines TRBV27 with TRBJ1-1; 7 bases are shared with TRBD1. The germline V gene encodes CDR1 MNHEY and CDR2 SMNVEV (reference sequence). This CDR3 contains 13 residues. V gave up 5 bases and J gave up 11 bases; unmatched junction bases: 11. DNA of the CDR3: TGTGCCAGCAGTCCCCTATACGACAGGGCTGCTTTCTTT. Its translation is CASSPLYDRAAFF.

CDR3 coding DNA: TGCGCCAGCAGCTGGGACAGGGCCAACTATGGCTACACCTTC. Translating gives CASSWDRANYGYTF. The chain employs TRBV5-1 and TRBJ1-2, with TRBD1 identical over 9 bases. CDR1 is SGHRS and CDR2 is YFSETQ in the germline V gene. The CDR3 has 14 amino acids. V lost 3 bases to trimming and J lost 2 bases; unmatched junction nucleotides: 2.

The chain couples TRBV29-1 to TRBJ2-3, with D maybe TRBD1 (5 bases). Trimming pared 2 bases from V and 2 bases from J, leaving 14 bases between. The CDR3 is 15 residues long. Germline CDR1 and CDR2: SQVTM and ANQGSEA. The CDR3 loop is CSVETTDQITDTQYF. The DNA for the CDR3 is TGCAGCGTTGAAACGACAGACCAAATCACAGATACGCAGTATTTT.

The chain recombines TRBV28 with TRBJ1-3, with TRBD1 matching over 8 bases. Germline V CDR1 and CDR2: MDHEN, SYDVKM. Trimming removed 5 bases from V and 7 bases from J; junction bases left unmatched: 13. This CDR3 spans 16 amino acids. DNA for the CDR3: TGTGCCAGCAGTCGGACAGGGCCCCGATCATACAACACCATATATTTT. It codes for CASSRTGPRSYNTIYF.

The V and J genes are TRBV5-4 and TRBJ2-2, with 8 bases aligning to TRBD2. Germline assignment: CDR1 SGHNT and CDR2 YYREEE (reference sequence). CDR3 size: 16 residues. Trimming removed 0 bases from V and 7 bases from J; junction bases left unmatched: 8. CDR3 residues: CASSLDGRALGGELFF. In DNA form, the CDR3 reads TGTGCCAGCAGCTTGGACGGGAGGGCCCTGGGCGGGGAGCTGTTTTTT.

The chain links TRBV6-4 to TRBJ2-1; 8 positions agree with TRBD2. This CDR3 spans 15 amino acids. V lost 8 bases to trimming and J lost 1 base; unmatched junction nucleotides: 7. The germline gives CDR1 MRHNA, CDR2 SNTAGT. The CDR3 bases are TGTGCCAGCTCTGCGGGAGGTTTGTCCTACAATGAGCAGTTCTTC. It is translated as CASSAGGLSYNEQFF.

The chain links TRBV4-2 to TRBJ1-4; D remains ambiguous. V lost 0 bases to trimming and J lost 8 bases, with 19 bases between them. This CDR3 comprises 17 residues. Germline CDR1 reads LGHNA; CDR2 reads YNFKEQ. The CDR3 spells CASSQDSPRGLDEKLFF. The CDR3 nucleotides are TGTGCCAGCAGCCAAGATTCCCCGCGGGGTCTGGACGAAAAACTGTTTTTT.

V is TRBV4-2 and J is TRBJ2-3; D is uncertain. V lost 4 bases and J 0 bases, leaving 5 bases between the germline ends. The germline V gene encodes CDR1 LGHNA and CDR2 YNFKEQ. The CDR3 spans 13 residues. The CDR3 nucleotides are TGTGCCAGCAGCCCGACCAGCACAGATACGCAGTATTTT. Protein product: CASSPTSTDTQYF.

The genes are TRBV30 and TRBJ1-5; TRBD1 is a possible D gene (6 bases). V was cut by 2 bases and J by 3 bases, with 8 bases left in between. The CDR3 runs to 13 residues. The germline V gene has CDR1 GTSNPN and CDR2 SVGIG (reference sequence). The CDR3 sequence is CAWSRDNNQPQHF. The CDR3 DNA reads as TGTGCCTGGAGTCGGGACAACAATCAGCCCCAGCATTTT.

The chain employs TRBV9 and TRBJ2-3; 7 nucleotides align to TRBD2. CDR3 size: 16 residues. Trimming took 0 bases from V and 0 from J; bases not matched to a gene: 4. Looked up from germline, CDR1 is SGDLS and CDR2 is YYNGEE. CDR3 coding DNA: TGTGCCAGCAGCGTAGCTCAGCGGGGTAGCACAGATACGCAGTATTTT. Amino acid sequence: CASSVAQRGSTDTQYF.

The chain uses TRBV7-9 and TRBJ1-1; TRBD1 aligns across 7 bases. This CDR3 contains 15 residues. V dropped 2 bases and J dropped 6; count of bases not matched to a gene: 9. Germline V gives CDR1 SEHNR, CDR2 FQNEAQ (reference sequence). The CDR3 protein is CASSLLIGQAAEAFF. In DNA form, the CDR3 reads TGTGCCAGCAGCTTACTTATCGGACAGGCGGCTGAAGCTTTCTTT.

The chain uses TRBV5-1 and TRBJ2-2, with D unclear. Germline V gives CDR1 SGHRS, CDR2 YFSETQ. The V end lost 4 bases, the J end lost 1 base, and 11 bases lay between the germline ends. The CDR3 consists of 15 residues. The CDR3 loop reads CASSADGWNTGELFF. CDR3 in DNA: TGCGCCAGCAGCGCGGACGGATGGAACACCGGGGAGCTGTTTTTT.

The V call is TRBV7-2, the J call TRBJ1-2; D is ambiguous. Trimming stripped 5 bases from V and 4 bases from J, with 11 bases between. The CDR3 is made up of 13 amino acids. CDR1 and CDR2 (germline): SGHTA, FQGNSA. The DNA of the CDR3 is TGTGCCAGCAGCCCGCGGACGGGCTATGGCTACACCTTC. Translation: CASSPRTGYGYTF.

The chain employs TRBV29-1 and TRBJ2-1; TRBD2 matches 10 bases. Germline assignment: CDR1 SQVTM and CDR2 ANQGSEA. Losses at the gene ends were 5 bases for V and 0 bases for J; bases not matched to a gene: 1. CDR3 length: 14 amino acids. Here the CDR3 reads CSVPSGSSYNEQFF. In nucleotides, the CDR3 is TGCAGCGTTCCTAGCGGGAGCTCCTACAATGAGCAGTTCTTC.

The V and J genes are TRBV11-3 and TRBJ2-7; D might be TRBD1 (5 bases). Trimming took off 1 base at V and 2 bases at J, with 12 bases between the two ends. Germline loops: CDR1 SGHNT, CDR2 YENEEA. The CDR3 has 15 amino acids. The CDR3 DNA reads as TGTGCCAGCAGCTTAGCCCGGGCCAGGGCCTACGAGCAGTACTTC. This sequence encodes CASSLARARAYEQYF. Drawing the rest from reference TRBV11-3 and TRBJ2-7, the complete variable domain is EAGVVQSPRYKIIEKKQPVAFWCNPISGHNTLYWYLQNLGQGPELLIRYENEEAVDDSQLPKDRFSAERLKGVDSTLKIQPAELGDSAVYLCASSLARARAYEQYFGPGTRLTVT.

The J gene is TRBJ1-1, the V gene TRBV19; 9 bases map to TRBD1. J was trimmed by 4 bases and V by 7 bases; bases with no gene match: 13. Looked up from germline, CDR1 is LNHDA and CDR2 is SQIVND (reference sequence). The CDR3 is 16 residues long. CDR3 in DNA: TGTGCCAGTAACCAGGTGGGACAGGGATTGAGCACTGAAGCTTTCTTT. It encodes CASNQVGQGLSTEAFF.

The J gene is TRBJ1-3, the V gene TRBV28; D is ambiguous. The CDR3 is made up of 17 amino acids. With 6 bases removed from V and 0 bases from J, the gap between germline ends came to 18 bases. CDR1 and CDR2 (germline): MDHEN, SYDVKM. The CDR3 bases are TGTGCCAGCAGCCTATCAAGGACGGTACTCTCTGGAAACACCATATATTTT. Its protein is CASSLSRTVLSGNTIYF.

This rearrangement joins TRBV3-1 (or the pseudogene TRBV3-2) to TRBJ2-1, with TRBD1 matching over 11 bases. The CDR3 has 15 amino acids. Losses at the gene ends were 3 bases for V and 9 bases for J; bases not matched to a gene: 7. CDR1 LGHDT and CDR2 YNNKEL come from the germline V gene (reference sequence). The CDR3 DNA is TGTGCCAGCAGCCACCACGGGACAGGGGGGGGTGAGCAGTTCTTC. Its protein is CASSHHGTGGGEQFF.

About this clone itself: The same CDR3 arises from other DNA sequences in this sample as well. The chain carries TRBV6-5 and TRBJ1-2; 7 bases are a match to TRBD1. CDR3 length: 13 amino acids. The V gene's germline CDR1 is MNHEY and CDR2 SVGAGI. Trimming took 2 bases from V and 8 from J; bases not matched to a gene: 5. CDR3 sequence reads: CASSYGGGRGYTF. The CDR3 coding sequence is TGTGCCAGCAGTTACGGAGGGGGCCGCGGCTACACCTTC.

The chain employs TRBV2 and TRBJ2-1; D might be TRBD2 (7 bases). Trimming took off 6 bases at V and 13 bases at J, with 13 bases between the two ends. Germline loops: CDR1 SNHLY, CDR2 FYNNEI. There are 11 residues in the CDR3. The CDR3 region has the DNA TGTGCCAGCAGCCTCGGGGGGCTACAGTTCTTC. This translates into CASSLGGLQFF.

This chain connects TRBV2 to TRBJ2-7, with TRBD1 as a possible D gene (6 bases). The CDR3 extends over 12 amino acids. Between the trimmed V and J ends, which lost 6 bases and 1 base, there was a span of 7 bases. Germline loops: CDR1 SNHLY, CDR2 FYNNEI. CDR3 sequence: CASSRGSYEQYF. CDR3 nucleotides: TGTGCCAGCAGCAGGGGTTCCTACGAGCAGTACTTC.

The chain has TRBV30 and TRBJ2-1, with TRBD2 matching over 8 bases. The CDR3 is 12 amino acids. Trimming at V came to 3 bases and at J to 6 bases, leaving 1 base not matched to a gene. The germline CDR1 and CDR2 sequences are GTSNPN and SVGIG (reference sequence). DNA of the CDR3: TGTGCCTGGAGCGGGGGGGGCAATGAGCAGTTCTTC. Translation: CAWSGGGNEQFF. The complete variable domain, with remaining parts taken from reference TRBV30 and TRBJ2-1, reads SQTIHQWPATLVQPVGSPLSLECTVEGTSNPNLYWYRQAAGRGLQLLFYSVGIGQISSEVPQNLSASRPQDRQFILSSKKLLLSDSGFYLCAWSGGGNEQFFGPGTRLTVL.